This T cell receptor (beta chain) was sequenced in a study of cytomegalovirus exposure and HLA in healthy donors. Study details: HLA-typed donors were the source of 82 million or so unique TCRs, which an early data release held. Whole-study findings and limits: According to the study, roughly 160 TCR beta chains were cytomegalovirus-associated. Later analysis identified 15,000 to 20,000 TCR beta sequences associated with HLA alleles, using a false discovery rate threshold of 0.05.

The CDR3 spans 16 residues. Germline CDR1 is SGHRS and CDR2 is YFSETQ. V dropped 2 bases and J dropped 5; count of bases not matched to a gene: 9. Use of 60 Vbeta and 13 Jbeta primers characterized the PCR. Clones were sequenced by immunoSEQ multiplex PCR, and TCRdb holds only the in-frame ones, with some missing. The sample holds 87,000 or so clones. About this clone: Its specificity is not known.

Source material: PBMCs. This clonotype was obtained from a man in his fifties in good health and CMV-seropositive. This chain joins TRBV5-1 and TRBJ1-1; 10 bases align to TRBD1. CDR3 DNA: TGCGCCAGCAGCTTCGTCGTTCGGACAGGGGGGACTGAAGCTTTCTTT. It is translated as CASSFVVRTGGTEAFF.